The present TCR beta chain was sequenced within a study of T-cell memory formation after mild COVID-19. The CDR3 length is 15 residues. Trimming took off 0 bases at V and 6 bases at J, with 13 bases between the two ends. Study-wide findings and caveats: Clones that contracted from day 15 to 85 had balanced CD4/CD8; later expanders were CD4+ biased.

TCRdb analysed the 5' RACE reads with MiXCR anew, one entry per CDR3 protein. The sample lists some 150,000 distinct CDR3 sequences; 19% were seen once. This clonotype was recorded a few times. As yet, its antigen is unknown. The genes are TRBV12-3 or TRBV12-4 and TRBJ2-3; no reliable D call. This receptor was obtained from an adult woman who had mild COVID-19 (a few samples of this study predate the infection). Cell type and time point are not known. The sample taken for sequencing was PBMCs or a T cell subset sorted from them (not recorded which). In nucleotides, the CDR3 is TGTGCCAGCAGTTTAGCCAGGCTAGAATCGGATACGCAGTATTTT. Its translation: CASSLARLESDTQYF.